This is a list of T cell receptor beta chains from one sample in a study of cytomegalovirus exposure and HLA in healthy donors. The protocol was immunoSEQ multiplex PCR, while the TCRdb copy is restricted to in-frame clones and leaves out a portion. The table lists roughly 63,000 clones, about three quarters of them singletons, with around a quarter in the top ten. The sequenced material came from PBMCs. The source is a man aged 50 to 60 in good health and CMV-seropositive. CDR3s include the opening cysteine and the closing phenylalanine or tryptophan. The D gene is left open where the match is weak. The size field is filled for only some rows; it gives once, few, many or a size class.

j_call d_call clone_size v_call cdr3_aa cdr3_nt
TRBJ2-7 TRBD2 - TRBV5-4 CASSPGTSGTWYEQYF TGTGCCAGCAGCCCCGGGACTAGCGGGACCTGGTACGAGCAGTACTTC
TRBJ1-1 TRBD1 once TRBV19 CASRLTGDLSEAFF TGTGCCAGTAGGCTAACAGGGGACTTGTCTGAAGCTTTCTTT
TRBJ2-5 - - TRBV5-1 CASDPGSQETQYF TGCGCCAGTGACCCGGGTAGTCAAGAGACCCAGTACTTC
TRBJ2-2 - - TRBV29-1 CSAHTRTGRETGELFF TGCAGCGCTCACACCCGGACAGGGAGGGAAACCGGGGAGCTGTTTTTT
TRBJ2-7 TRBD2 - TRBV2 CASSETGLVYEQYF TGTGCCAGCAGTGAAACGGGACTAGTCTACGAGCAGTACTTC
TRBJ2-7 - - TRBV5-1 CASSAGQRNYEQYF TGCGCCAGCAGCGCGGGACAGAGAAACTACGAGCAGTACTTC
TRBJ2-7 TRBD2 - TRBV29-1 CSIREGEGGEQYF TGCAGCATCCGGGAAGGGGAGGGTGGCGAGCAGTACTTC
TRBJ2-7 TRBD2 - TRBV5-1 CASSLGTSGTYEQYF TGCGCCAGCAGCCTGGGGACTAGCGGGACCTACGAGCAGTACTTC
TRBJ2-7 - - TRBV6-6 CASSPLYEQYF TGTGCCAGCAGTCCCCTTTACGAGCAGTACTTC
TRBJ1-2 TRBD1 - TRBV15 CATSREGRGPPLYGYTF TGTGCCACCAGCAGAGAGGGCAGGGGGCCACCCCTCTATGGCTACACCTTC
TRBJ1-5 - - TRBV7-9 CASSLAGDNQPQHF TGTGCCAGCAGTCTTGCAGGGGATAATCAGCCCCAGCATTTT
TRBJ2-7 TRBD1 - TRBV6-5 CASSQGQGLYEQYF TGTGCCAGCAGCCAAGGACAGGGTTTGTACGAGCAGTACTTC
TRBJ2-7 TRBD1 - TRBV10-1 CASSESGQGSFEQYF TGCGCCAGCAGTGAGTCAGGACAGGGCAGTTTCGAGCAGTACTTC
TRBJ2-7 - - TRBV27 CASSPLGGEQYF TGTGCCAGCAGTCCACTCGGGGGCGAGCAGTACTTC
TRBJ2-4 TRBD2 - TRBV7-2 CASSSRTSGPYF TGTGCCAGCAGCTCCCGGACTAGCGGGCCCTACTTC
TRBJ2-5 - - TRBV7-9 CASSLERRTQETQYF TGTGCCAGCAGCTTAGAAAGGAGAACCCAAGAGACCCAGTACTTC
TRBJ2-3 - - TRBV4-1 CASSRGTDTQYF TGCGCCAGCAGCCGAGGCACAGATACGCAGTATTTT
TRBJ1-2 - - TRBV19 CASSISGGYTF TGTGCCAGTTCCATTTCTGGCGGCTACACCTTC
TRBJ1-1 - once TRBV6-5 CASSYIEGDTEAFF TGTGCCAGCAGTTACATCGAAGGGGACACTGAAGCTTTCTTT
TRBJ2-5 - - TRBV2 CASSGSGETQYF TGTGCCAGCAGTGGGTCCGGGGAGACCCAGTACTTC
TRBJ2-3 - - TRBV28 CASSLGARAQYF TGTGCCAGCAGTTTGGGGGCCCGCGCGCAGTATTTT
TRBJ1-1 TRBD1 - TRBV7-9 CASSLGQENTEAFF TGTGCCAGCAGCTTGGGACAGGAGAACACTGAAGCTTTCTTT
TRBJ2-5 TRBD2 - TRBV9 CASSVGAGGSQETQYF TGTGCCAGCAGCGTAGGGGCGGGGGGTTCCCAAGAGACCCAGTACTTC
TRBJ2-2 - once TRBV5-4 CASTFRSMPGELFF TGTGCCAGCACCTTTAGGAGCATGCCCGGGGAGCTGTTTTTT
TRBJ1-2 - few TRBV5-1 CASSLNSGYGYTF TGCGCCAGCAGCTTGAACAGTGGGTATGGCTACACCTTC
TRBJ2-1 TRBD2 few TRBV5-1 CASSSGLAGGAEPFF TGCGCCAGCAGCTCCGGACTAGCGGGAGGGGCTGAGCCGTTCTTC
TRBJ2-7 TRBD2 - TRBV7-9 CASSFTGTRPYEQYF TGTGCCAGCAGCTTTACCGGGACTAGACCCTACGAGCAGTACTTC
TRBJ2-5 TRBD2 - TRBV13 CASSPGLAGSVVETQYF TGTGCCAGCAGCCCGGGACTAGCGGGATCAGTCGTGGAGACCCAGTACTTC
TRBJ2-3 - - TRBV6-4 CASSEVPSGTDTQYF TGTGCCAGCAGTGAAGTCCCTAGCGGCACAGATACGCAGTATTTT
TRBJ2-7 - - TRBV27 CASSYRESAHEQYF TGTGCCAGCAGTTACAGGGAATCAGCTCACGAGCAGTACTTC